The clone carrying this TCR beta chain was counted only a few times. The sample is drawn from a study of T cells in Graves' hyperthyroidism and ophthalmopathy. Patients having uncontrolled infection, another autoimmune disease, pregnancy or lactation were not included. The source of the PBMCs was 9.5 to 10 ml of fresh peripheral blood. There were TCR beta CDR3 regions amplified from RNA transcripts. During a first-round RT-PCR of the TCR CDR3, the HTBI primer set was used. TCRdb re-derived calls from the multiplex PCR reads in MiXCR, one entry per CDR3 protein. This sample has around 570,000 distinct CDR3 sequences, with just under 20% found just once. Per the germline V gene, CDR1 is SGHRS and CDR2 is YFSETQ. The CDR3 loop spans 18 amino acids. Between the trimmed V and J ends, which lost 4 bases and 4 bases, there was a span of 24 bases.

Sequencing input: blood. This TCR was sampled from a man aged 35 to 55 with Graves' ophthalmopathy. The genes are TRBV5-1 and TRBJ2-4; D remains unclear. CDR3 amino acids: CASSTPTNLTVRKNIQYF. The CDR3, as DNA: TGCGCCAGCAGCACCCCTACCAATTTGACTGTACGGAAAAACATTCAGTACTTC.